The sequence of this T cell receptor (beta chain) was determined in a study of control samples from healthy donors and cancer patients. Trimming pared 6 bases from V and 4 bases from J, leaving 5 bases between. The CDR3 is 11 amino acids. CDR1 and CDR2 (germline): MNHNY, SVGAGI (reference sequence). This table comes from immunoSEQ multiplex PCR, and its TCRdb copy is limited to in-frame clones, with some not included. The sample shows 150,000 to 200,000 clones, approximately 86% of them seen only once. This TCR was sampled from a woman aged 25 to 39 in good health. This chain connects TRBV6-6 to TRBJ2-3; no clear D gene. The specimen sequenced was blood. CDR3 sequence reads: CASSSADTQYF. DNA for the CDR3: TGTGCCAGCAGCTCCGCAGATACGCAGTATTTT.